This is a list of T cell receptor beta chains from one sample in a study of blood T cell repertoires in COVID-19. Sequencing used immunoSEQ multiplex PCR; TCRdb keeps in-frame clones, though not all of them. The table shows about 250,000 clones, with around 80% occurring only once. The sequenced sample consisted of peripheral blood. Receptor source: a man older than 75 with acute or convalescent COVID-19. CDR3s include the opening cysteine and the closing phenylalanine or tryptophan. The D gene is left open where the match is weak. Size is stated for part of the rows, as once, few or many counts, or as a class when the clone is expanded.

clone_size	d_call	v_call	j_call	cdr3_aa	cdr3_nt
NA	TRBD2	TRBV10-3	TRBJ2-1	CATTERTSGPYNEQFF	TGTGCCACGACGGAACGGACTAGCGGTCCCTACAATGAGCAGTTCTTC
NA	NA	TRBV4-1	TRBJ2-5	CASSQGVRGQETQYF	TGCGCCAGCAGCCAAGGGGTACGGGGTCAAGAGACCCAGTACTTC
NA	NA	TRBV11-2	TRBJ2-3	CASSIEPRGTQYF	TGTGCCAGCAGCATAGAACCCCGGGGGACGCAGTATTTT
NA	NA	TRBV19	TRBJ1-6	CASSPPGVLNSPLHF	TGTGCCAGTAGTCCCCCCGGGGTGCTTAATTCACCCCTCCACTTT
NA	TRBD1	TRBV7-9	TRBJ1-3	CASSHRGQFGNTIYF	TGTGCCAGCAGCCACAGGGGGCAGTTTGGAAACACCATATATTTT
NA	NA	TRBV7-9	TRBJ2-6	CASSLGGAGANVLTF	TGTGCCAGCAGCTTAGGGGGGGCTGGGGCCAACGTCCTGACTTTC
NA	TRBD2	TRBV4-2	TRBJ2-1	CASSQEAGVQYNEQFF	TGTGCCAGCAGCCAGGAAGCGGGAGTTCAATACAATGAGCAGTTCTTC
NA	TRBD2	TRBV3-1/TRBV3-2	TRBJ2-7	CASSPTSVYEQYF	TGTGCCAGCAGCCCGACTAGCGTCTACGAGCAGTACTTC
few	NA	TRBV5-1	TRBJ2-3	CASSWERADTQYF	TGCGCCAGCAGCTGGGAGCGGGCCGATACGCAGTATTTT
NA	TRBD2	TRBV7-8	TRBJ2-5	CASSLFPGTSGLRTQYF	TGTGCCAGCAGCTTATTCCCCGGGACTAGCGGCTTGCGGACCCAGTACTTC
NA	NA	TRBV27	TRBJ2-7	CASSYGVGEQYF	TGTGCCAGCAGTTACGGGGTAGGCGAGCAGTACTTC
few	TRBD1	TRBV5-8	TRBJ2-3	CASSLNRGSTDTQYF	TGTGCCAGCAGTTTGAACAGGGGTAGCACAGATACGCAGTATTTT
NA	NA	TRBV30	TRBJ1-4	CAWSPYREKLFF	TGTGCCTGGAGCCCATACAGGGAAAAACTGTTTTTT
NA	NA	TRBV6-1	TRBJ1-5	CASSEWGGSQPQHF	TGTGCCAGCAGTGAATGGGGGGGAAGTCAGCCCCAGCATTTT
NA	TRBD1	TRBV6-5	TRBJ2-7	CASFGTDRRYEQYF	TGTGCCAGCTTTGGTACGGACAGGCGGTACGAGCAGTACTTC
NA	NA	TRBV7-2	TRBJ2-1	CASSLMPGILGQFF	TGTGCCAGCAGCTTAATGCCGGGGATTTTAGGGCAGTTCTTC
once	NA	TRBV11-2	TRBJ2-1	CASSLVSTPSSYNEQFF	TGTGCCAGCAGCTTAGTATCCACCCCGAGCTCCTACAATGAGCAGTTCTTC
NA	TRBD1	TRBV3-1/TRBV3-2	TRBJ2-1	CASSLQGTEQFF	TGTGCCAGCAGCCTACAGGGGACCGAGCAGTTCTTC
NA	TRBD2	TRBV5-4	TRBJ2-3	CASSLVWSSGGNTQYF	TGTGCCAGCAGCTTGGTGTGGTCTAGCGGGGGGAATACGCAGTATTTT
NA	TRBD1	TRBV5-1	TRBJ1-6	CASSLVRQGVGSPLHF	TGCGCCAGCAGCTTGGTGCGACAGGGCGTGGGGTCACCCCTCCACTTT
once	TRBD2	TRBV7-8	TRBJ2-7	CASSLGWVAGRSYEQYF	TGTGCCAGCAGCTTAGGCTGGGTAGCGGGCCGCTCCTACGAGCAGTACTTC
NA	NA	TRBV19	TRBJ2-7	CASSDFPSYPYEQYF	TGTGCCAGTTCGGACTTCCCCTCCTACCCCTACGAGCAGTACTTC
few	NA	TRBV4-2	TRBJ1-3	CASSQDRASGNTIYF	TGTGCCAGCAGCCAAGACAGGGCGTCCGGAAACACCATATATTTT
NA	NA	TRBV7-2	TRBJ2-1	CASSPGGEQFF	TGTGCCAGCAGCCCCGGAGGGGAGCAGTTCTTC
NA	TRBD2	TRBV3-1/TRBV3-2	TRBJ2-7	CASSAGSGNLYEQYF	TGTGCCAGCAGCGCGGGCAGCGGGAATCTCTACGAGCAGTACTTC
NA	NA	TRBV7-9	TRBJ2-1	CASSPLVEQFF	TGTGCCAGCAGCCCTCTTGTGGAGCAGTTCTTC
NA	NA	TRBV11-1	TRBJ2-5	CASSPGSNAQETQYF	TGTGCCAGCAGCCCAGGGTCGAATGCTCAAGAGACCCAGTACTTC
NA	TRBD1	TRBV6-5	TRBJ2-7	CASSRGDRAHEQYF	TGTGCCAGCAGCAGGGGGGACAGGGCCCACGAGCAGTACTTC
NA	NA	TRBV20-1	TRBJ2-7	CSASRILEPLREQYF	TGCAGTGCTAGTCGTATCCTAGAGCCCTTGAGGGAGCAGTACTTC
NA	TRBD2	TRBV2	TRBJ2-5	CASRLLAAVQETQYF	TGTGCCAGCAGGCTACTAGCGGCTGTACAAGAGACCCAGTACTTC
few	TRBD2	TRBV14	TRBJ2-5	CASSQILAGGQETQYF	TGTGCCAGCAGCCAGATACTAGCGGGAGGCCAAGAGACCCAGTACTTC
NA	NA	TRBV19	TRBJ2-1	CASRPTATNEQFF	TGTGCCAGTAGGCCGACAGCCACTAATGAGCAGTTCTTC
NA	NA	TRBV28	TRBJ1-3	CASNEGVGNTIYF	TGTGCCAGCAATGAGGGGGTGGGAAACACCATATATTTT
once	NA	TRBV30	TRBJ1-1	CAWGFSEAFF	TGTGCCTGGGGGTTCTCTGAAGCTTTCTTT
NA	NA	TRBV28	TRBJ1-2	CASRPDSVGYTF	TGTGCCTCCCGACCCGACTCCGTGGGCTACACCTTC
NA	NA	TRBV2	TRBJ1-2	CASRGRIYGYTF	TGTGCCAGCAGGGGGAGGATCTATGGCTACACCTTC
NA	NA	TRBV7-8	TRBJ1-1	CASSSQGNTEAFF	TGTGCCAGCAGCTCACAGGGGAACACTGAAGCTTTCTTT
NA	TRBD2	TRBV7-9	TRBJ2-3	CASSLFSSGRPGAADTQYF	TGTGCCAGCAGCTTGTTCTCTAGCGGGAGGCCGGGCGCGGCAGATACGCAGTATTTT